The TCR beta chain under discussion was sequenced for a study of blood T cell repertoires in COVID-19. Study background: Samples representing acute and convalescent COVID-19 were sourced from the United States, Italy and Spain. PBMCs, B-cell-depleted T cells, or T cells provided the cDNA or gDNA that made up the material.

How the authors handled the data: Researchers report that nucleated cell counts were estimated from reference gene primer amplification. This table comes from immunoSEQ multiplex PCR, and its TCRdb copy is limited to in-frame clones, with some not included. Clone size and the V and J calls come from that table; the DNA yielded D and trimming. The sample shows 120,000 or so clones, 65% to 90% of them seen only once. The germline V gene encodes CDR1 LGHDT and CDR2 YNNKEL (reference sequence). The CDR3 length is 15 residues. With V trimmed by 4 bases and J by 5 bases, 7 bases remained unmatched. The clonotype was recovered from a man older than 75 with active or convalescent COVID-19. The chain is built from TRBV3-1 (or the pseudogene TRBV3-2) and TRBJ2-2, with TRBD1 matching over 7 bases. Sequencing input: peripheral blood. CDR3 protein: CASSLRQGTTGELFF. DNA of the CDR3: TGTGCCAGCAGCCTCCGACAGGGTACAACCGGGGAGCTGTTTTTT.